This T cell receptor beta chain stems from a study of neoadjuvant anti-PD-1 for oral cavity cancer. Study-level findings and limits: Higher pretreatment Treg/Th17 ratios tracked higher pretreatment blood clonality.

Worth noting for this clone: Its antigen remains unidentified.

Time point meaning: after neoadjuvant nivolumab, at surgical resection. Stage II-IVA oral cavity squamous cell carcinoma was new and untreated by systemic or radiation therapy. Survey sequencing of tumors mostly used 4 to 5.5 ug DNA, two replicates. Data came from immunoSEQ multiplex PCR; TCRdb stores just in-frame clones and leaves some out. The data hold around 25,000 clones, with around 26% observed a single time. The CDR3 totals 13 residues. The germline V gene encodes CDR1 MNHNS and CDR2 SASEGT. V lost 6 bases, J lost 4 bases, and 10 bases lay in between. The TCR was taken from a person aged 40 to 85 with oral cavity squamous cell carcinoma. The chain recombines TRBV6-1 with TRBJ1-5, with D unresolved. The source material was tumor tissue, sampled after nivolumab (anti-PD-1) treatment. This chain's CDR3 is CASRIRENQPQHF. CDR3 nucleotide sequence: TGTGCCAGCAGGATACGGGAAAATCAGCCCCAGCATTTT.